This TCR beta chain was found in a study of blood T cell repertoires in COVID-19. Study summary: Sites across the United States, Italy and Spain contributed samples from acute and convalescent COVID-19. T cells, B-cell-depleted T cells, or PBMCs supplied cDNA or gDNA.

V was pared by 5 bases and J by 7 bases, with 4 bases of the junction left unmatched. The CDR3 contains 14 residues. Germline assignment: CDR1 WNHNN and CDR2 SYGVQD (reference sequence). Measured with immunoSEQ multiplex PCR; TCRdb has only the in-frame clones, and not every one. The table records approximately 90,000 clones, approximately 88% of them present only once. It was during active infection that Seattle patients were enrolled and then longitudinally followed. The sequenced material came from peripheral blood. This TCR was recovered from a man in his sixties with COVID-19, enrolled during active disease. The rearrangement uses TRBV10-1 and TRBJ1-4, with 10 bases fitting TRBD1. The CDR3 coding sequence is TGCGCCAGCAGTCCCGGGACAGGGGTTGAAAAACTGTTTTTT. The encoded protein is CASSPGTGVEKLFF.